This TCR beta chain comes out of a study of cytotoxic CD8 clonotypes in ibrutinib-treated CLL. Using immunoSEQ multiplex PCR, the repertoire was profiled, and TCRdb retains in-frame clones only, with some absent. This table has fewer than 50,000 clones, 65% appearing once. Sequenced here: PBMCs, sampled after 24 months of ibrutinib treatment. The TCR originated in a human donor with chronic lymphocytic leukemia.

CDR3 protein: CASSDNAGEQFF. CDR3 nucleotide sequence: TGTGCCAGCAGTGATAACGCGGGAGAGCAGTTCTTC. The chain recombines TRBV2 with TRBJ2-1; D is perhaps TRBD2 (6 bases). Germline V lookup: CDR1 SNHLY, CDR2 FYNNEI. There are 12 residues in the CDR3. The V end was cut by 3 bases, the J end by 10 bases, with 10 bases between. The full variable domain, completed using reference TRBV2 and TRBJ2-1, is EPEVTQTPSHQVTQMGQEVILRCVPISNHLYFYWYRQILGQKVEFLVSFYNNEISEKSEIFDDQFSVERPDGSNFTLKIRSTKLEDSAMYFCASSDNAGEQFFGPGTRLTVL.